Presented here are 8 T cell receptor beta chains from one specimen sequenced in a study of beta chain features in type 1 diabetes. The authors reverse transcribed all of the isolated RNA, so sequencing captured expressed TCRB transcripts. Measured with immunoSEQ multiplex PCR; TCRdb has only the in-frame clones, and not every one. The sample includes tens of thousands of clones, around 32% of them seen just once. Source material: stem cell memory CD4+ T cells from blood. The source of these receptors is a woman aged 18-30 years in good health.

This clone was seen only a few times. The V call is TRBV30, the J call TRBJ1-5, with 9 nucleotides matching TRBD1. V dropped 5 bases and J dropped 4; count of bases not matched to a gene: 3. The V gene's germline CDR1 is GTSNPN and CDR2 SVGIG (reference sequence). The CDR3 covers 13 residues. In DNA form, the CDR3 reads TGTGCCTGGGAACAGGGGGCAAATCAGCCCCAGCATTTT. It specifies CAWEQGANQPQHF.

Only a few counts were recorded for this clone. CDR3 sequence (DNA): TGTGCCAGCAGCGCTTTCCGGGACACGCCTTACGAGCAGTACTTC. Protein sequence: CASSAFRDTPYEQYF. The chain is built from TRBV7-9 and TRBJ2-7, with a tentative D call TRBD1 (6 bases). Germline V gene sequence: CDR1 SEHNR, CDR2 FQNEAQ (reference sequence). The CDR3 spans 15 residues. Trimming removed 5 bases from V and 4 bases from J, with 18 bases in between.

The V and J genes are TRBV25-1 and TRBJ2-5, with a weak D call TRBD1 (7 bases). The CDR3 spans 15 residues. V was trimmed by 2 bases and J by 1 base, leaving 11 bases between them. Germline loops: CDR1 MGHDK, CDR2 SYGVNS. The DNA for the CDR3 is TGTGCCAGCAGTGAACCCCAGGGGGGCCAAGAGACCCAGTACTTC. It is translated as CASSEPQGGQETQYF.

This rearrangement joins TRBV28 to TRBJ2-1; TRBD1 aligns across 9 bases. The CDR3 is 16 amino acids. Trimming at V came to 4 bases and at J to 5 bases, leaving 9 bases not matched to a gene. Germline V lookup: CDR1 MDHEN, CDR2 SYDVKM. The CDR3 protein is CASSSPGQGRHNEQFF. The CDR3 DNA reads TGTGCCAGCAGTTCCCCGGGACAGGGACGTCACAATGAGCAGTTCTTC.

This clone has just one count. CDR3 sequence reads: CASSLDKQETQYF. The CDR3 DNA sequence: TGTGCCAGCAGCTTGGACAAACAAGAGACCCAGTACTTC. The genes are TRBV5-8 and TRBJ2-5; D is unresolved. CDR3 length equals 13 residues. In germline, CDR1 is SGHTS, CDR2 YDEGEE. Trimming removed 0 bases from V and 2 bases from J, with 5 bases in between.

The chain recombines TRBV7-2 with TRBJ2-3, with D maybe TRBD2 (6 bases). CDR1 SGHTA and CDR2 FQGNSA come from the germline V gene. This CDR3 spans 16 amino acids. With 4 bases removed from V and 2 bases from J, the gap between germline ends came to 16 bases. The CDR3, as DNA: TGTGCCAGCAGCTCCTCATGGGGGACTCTCACAGATACGCAGTATTTT. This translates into CASSSSWGTLTDTQYF.

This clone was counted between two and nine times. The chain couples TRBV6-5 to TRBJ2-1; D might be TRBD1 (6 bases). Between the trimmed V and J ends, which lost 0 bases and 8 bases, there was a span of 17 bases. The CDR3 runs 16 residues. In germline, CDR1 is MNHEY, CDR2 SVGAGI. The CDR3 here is CASSYSGTSKGDEQFF. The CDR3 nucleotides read TGTGCCAGCAGTTACTCGGGGACATCCAAGGGGGATGAGCAGTTCTTC.

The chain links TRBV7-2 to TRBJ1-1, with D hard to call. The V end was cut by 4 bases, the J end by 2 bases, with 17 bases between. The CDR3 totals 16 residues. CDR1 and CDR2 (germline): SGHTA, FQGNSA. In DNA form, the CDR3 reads TGTGCCAGCAGCTACCAGGTTGGGAGGGAAAACACTGAAGCTTTCTTT. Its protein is CASSYQVGRENTEAFF.